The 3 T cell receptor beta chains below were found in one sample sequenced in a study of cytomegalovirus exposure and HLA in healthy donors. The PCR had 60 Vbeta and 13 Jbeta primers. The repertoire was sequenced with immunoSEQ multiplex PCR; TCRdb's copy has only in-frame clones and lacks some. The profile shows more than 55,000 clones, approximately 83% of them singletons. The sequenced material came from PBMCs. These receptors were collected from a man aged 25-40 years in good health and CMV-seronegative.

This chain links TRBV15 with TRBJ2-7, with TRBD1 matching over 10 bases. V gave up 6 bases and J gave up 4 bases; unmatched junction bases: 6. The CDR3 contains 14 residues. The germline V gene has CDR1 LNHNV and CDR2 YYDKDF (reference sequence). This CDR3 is CATSTDRGYYEQYF. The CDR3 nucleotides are TGTGCCACCAGTACGGACAGGGGGTATTACGAGCAGTACTTC.

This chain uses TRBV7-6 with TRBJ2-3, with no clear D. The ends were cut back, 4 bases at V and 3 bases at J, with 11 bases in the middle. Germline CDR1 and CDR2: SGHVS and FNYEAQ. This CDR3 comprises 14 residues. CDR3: CASSSGPYTDTQYF. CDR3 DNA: TGTGCCAGCAGCTCAGGCCCCTATACAGATACGCAGTATTTT.

The CDR3 sequence: CASSSDSNEQFF. CDR3 sequence (DNA): TGCGCCAGCAGCTCCGACTCCAATGAGCAGTTCTTC. The J gene is TRBJ2-1, the V gene TRBV4-3, with D hard to call. CDR3 length: 12 amino acids. V was cut by 5 bases and J by 6 bases, with 8 bases left in between. Germline V CDR1 and CDR2: LGHNA, YSLEER.